Following are 20 T cell receptor beta chains from one sample sequenced in a study of regulatory T cells in long-lasting Graves disease. The sample's time point: newly diagnosed GD, antithyroid drugs for less than 3 months. PBMC RNA served as the TCR library source. Building the TCR beta libraries relied on iRepertoire HTBI primers, and CDR3 regions underwent Arm-PCR. TCRdb reanalysed the multiplex PCR reads using MiXCR and keeps one entry per CDR3 protein. In the table there are 550,000 or so distinct CDR3 sequences, 12% of which are singletons. This sample also appeared in a second study, on T cells in Graves' hyperthyroidism and ophthalmopathy.

This sample comprised peripheral blood mononuclear cells (PBMCs), obtained at new diagnosis, from a patient treated with antithyroid drugs. Receptors originate from a woman younger than 45 with Graves disease.

This clonotype has only a few counts. This sequence joins TRBV5-8 and TRBJ1-4; the D gene is possibly TRBD1 (5 bases). V lost 2 bases and J lost 12, with 20 bases in between. The CDR3 covers 15 residues. Germline-derived CDR1 and CDR2 are SGHTS and YDEGEE. The CDR3 here is CASSFSTGSMRELFF. The CDR3 DNA follows: TGTGCCAGCAGCTTTTCCACAGGATCGATGAGGGAACTGTTTTTT.

This clonotype was picked up many times. The chain has TRBV19 and TRBJ1-1, with D possibly being TRBD1 (6 bases). The germline CDR1 and CDR2 sequences are LNHDA and SQIVND (reference sequence). Trimming took 4 bases from V and 1 from J, leaving 16 bases between them. This CDR3 comprises 16 residues. CDR3 amino acids: CASSTTSGQPNTEAFF. CDR3 nucleotide sequence: TGTGCCAGTAGTACTACTAGCGGACAGCCGAACACTGAAGCTTTCTTT.

This clonotype has a handful of counts. This may stem from a read error, because a much larger clone lies one nucleotide away. V gene TRBV28 combines with J gene TRBJ2-5; no reliable D call. The CDR3 runs to 12 residues. Germline V gene sequence: CDR1 MDHEN, CDR2 SYDVKM. CDR3 region: CASSPNLETQHF. For the CDR3, the DNA is TGTGCCAGCAGTCCGAATCTAGAGACCCAGCACTTC. The full variable domain, completed using reference TRBV28 and TRBJ2-5, is DVKVTQSSRYLVKRTGEKVFLECVQDMDHENMFWYRQDPGLGLRLIYFSYDVKMKEKGDIPEGYSVSREKKERFSLILESASTNQTSMYLCASSPNLETQHFGPGTRLLVL.

This clonotype has ten or more counts. The chain links TRBV28 to TRBJ1-3; 7 bases are shared with TRBD1. V was pared by 5 bases and J by 1 base, with 11 bases of the junction left unmatched. Germline CDR1 and CDR2: MDHEN and SYDVKM. The CDR3 runs to 17 residues. The CDR3 coding sequence is TGTGCCAGCAGTCCCGACAGGGTCGTTGAGTCTGGAAACACCATATATTTT. This sequence encodes CASSPDRVVESGNTIYF.

The genes are TRBV4-1 and TRBJ2-1; 11 bases are shared with TRBD1. J was trimmed by 6 bases and V by 1 base; bases with no gene match: 5. Germline V gene data show CDR1 as MGHRA and CDR2 as YSYEKL. The CDR3 totals 16 residues. CDR3 residues: CASSQVGTGGGNEQFF. As DNA, the CDR3 is TGCGCCAGCAGCCAAGTAGGGACAGGGGGTGGCAATGAGCAGTTCTTC.

This clonotype was recorded at least ten times. The J gene is TRBJ2-2, the V gene TRBV11-3, with a tentative D call TRBD2 (6 bases). The CDR3 covers 15 residues. Trimming left V 3 bases short and J 5 bases short, with 13 bases between. CDR1 is SGHNT and CDR2 is YENEEA in the germline V gene. The CDR3 region has the DNA TGTGCCAGCAGCTTGCGGGGAGTGCGAACCGGGGAGCTGTTTTTT. Protein sequence: CASSLRGVRTGELFF.

The chain links TRBV29-1 to TRBJ1-3; unclear D gene. Germline CDR1 reads SQVTM; CDR2 reads ANQGSEA. The CDR3 spans 14 residues. The V gene lost 4 bases and the J gene lost 2 bases, with 12 bases spanning the gap. Here the CDR3 DNA reads TGCAGCGTTGCTCCGGGAACCGCTGGAAACACCATATATTTT. Translation gives CSVAPGTAGNTIYF.

This clonotype has at least ten counts. The J gene is TRBJ2-3, the V gene TRBV15, with no clear D. Germline CDR1 LNHNV, CDR2 YYDKDF (reference sequence). V dropped 3 bases and J dropped 7 bases, with 8 bases sitting between them. The CDR3 loop spans 12 amino acids. The CDR3 DNA sequence: TGTGCCACCAGCAGGGCCGAAAATACGCAGTATTTT. Residues: CATSRAENTQYF.

This clonotype was counted only a few times. The J gene is TRBJ2-7, the V gene TRBV19; TRBD1 or TRBD2 may be the D gene (5 bases each). The V end lost 6 bases, the J end lost 5 bases, and 17 bases lay between the germline ends. The CDR3 covers 14 residues. CDR1 is LNHDA and CDR2 is SQIVND in the germline V gene (reference sequence). CDR3: CASSRWGRNNEQYF. The DNA for the CDR3 is TGTGCCAGTAGCCGGTGGGGACGGAATAACGAGCAGTACTTC.

This clonotype was seen many times. The chain recombines TRBV2 with TRBJ2-7; the match to TRBD2 covers 10 bases. This CDR3 has 14 residues. With 7 bases clipped from V and 3 bases from J, the junction kept 6 bases outside the gene matches. The germline CDR1 and CDR2 sequences are SNHLY and FYNNEI. CDR3 amino acids: CASKTSGINYEQYF. The CDR3 DNA reads as TGTGCCAGCAAAACTAGCGGGATAAACTACGAGCAGTACTTC.

The genes are TRBV6-1 and TRBJ2-4; D may be TRBD1 (6 bases). CDR3 length: 15 amino acids. The ends were cut back, 6 bases at V and 0 bases at J, with 12 bases in the middle. Germline values: CDR1 MNHNS, CDR2 SASEGT. DNA for the CDR3: TGTGCCAGCAGCGCAGGGACAATAGCCAAAAACATTCAGTACTTC. This codes for CASSAGTIAKNIQYF.

At least ten counts were recorded for this clonotype. The rearrangement joins TRBV16 to TRBJ1-5, with a weak D call TRBD1 (6 bases). Trimming stripped 9 bases from V and 0 bases from J, with 15 bases between. Germline CDR1 is KGHSY and CDR2 is FQNENV. The CDR3 has 15 residues. DNA of the CDR3: TGTGCCAGTGCGAAGGGGGGCTATAGCAATCAGCCCCAGCATTTT. Amino acid sequence: CASAKGGYSNQPQHF. Full variable domain (remainder filled in from reference TRBV16 and TRBJ1-5): GEEVAQTPKHLVRGEGQKAKLYCAPIKGHSYVFWYQQVLKNEFKFLISFQNENVFDETGMPKERFSAKCLPNSPCSLEIQATKLEDSAVYFCASAKGGYSNQPQHFGDGTRLSIL.

A few counts support this clonotype. The chain links TRBV4-1 to TRBJ2-2; D possibly matches TRBD1 or TRBD2 (5 bases each). Germline-derived CDR1 and CDR2 are MGHRA and YSYEKL. V lost 6 bases, J lost 0 bases, and 17 bases lay in between. The CDR3 sequence is 17 residues long. The CDR3 nucleotides read TGCGCCAGCAGTCAAATGGCGGTGGGACCGAACACCGGGGAGCTGTTTTTT. This gives the protein CASSQMAVGPNTGELFF.

This clonotype was found many times. This chain joins TRBV11-2 and TRBJ2-7; D ambiguous. Germline V gives CDR1 SGHAT, CDR2 FQNNGV. V was trimmed by 1 base and J by 2 bases, leaving 15 bases between them. The CDR3 length is 16 residues. The CDR3 DNA sequence: TGTGCCAGCAGCTTAGCACCCGACTGGTCGACCTACGAGCAGTACTTC. Its protein is CASSLAPDWSTYEQYF.

The rearrangement joins TRBV6-5 to TRBJ2-3, with 8 nucleotides matching TRBD2. The CDR3 spans 14 residues. Germline V gene lookup returns CDR1 MNHEY and CDR2 SVGAGI. Trimming at V came to 2 bases and at J to 6 bases, leaving 4 bases not matched to a gene. In DNA, the CDR3 is TGTGCCAGCAGTTACAGCGGGAGAAGTGATACGCAGTATTTT. Amino acid sequence: CASSYSGRSDTQYF.

This clonotype has at least ten counts. The V and J genes are TRBV28 and TRBJ2-1, with 8 bases that match TRBD2. J lost 0 bases, V lost 9 bases, and 7 bases had no gene match. Germline V CDR1 and CDR2: MDHEN, SYDVKM. This CDR3 has 15 residues. The CDR3 protein is CASSLAGISYNEQFF. The DNA for the CDR3 is TGTGCCAGTAGCTTAGCGGGAATCTCCTACAATGAGCAGTTCTTC.

This clonotype was counted between two and nine times. V gene TRBV27 combines with J gene TRBJ2-1, with D tentatively TRBD2 (5 bases). The V end was cut by 6 bases, the J end by 10 bases, with 25 bases between. This CDR3 region has 16 residues. The V gene's germline CDR1 is MNHEY and CDR2 SMNVEV (reference sequence). The chain's CDR3 is CASSPRRSFYPGEQFF. The CDR3 DNA is TGTGCCAGCAGCCCCAGGCGGAGTTTCTACCCGGGGGAGCAGTTCTTC.

This clonotype showed up many times. The chain carries TRBV3-1 and TRBJ2-1, with D tentatively TRBD2 (5 bases). CDR3 length equals 14 residues. Germline V gene sequence: CDR1 LGHDT, CDR2 YNNKEL (reference sequence). The V and J ends lost 8 bases and 3 bases respectively, with 14 bases between them. The CDR3 sequence: CASGLRESYNEQFF. In nucleotides, the CDR3 is TGTGCCAGCGGATTACGGGAAAGCTACAATGAGCAGTTCTTC.

The chain joins TRBV10-2 to TRBJ2-5, with unresolved D. CDR1 WSHSY and CDR2 SAAADI come from the germline V gene. V shed 0 bases and J shed 0 bases, with 5 bases lying between them. The CDR3 is 14 residues long. CDR3 loop: CASSESTYQETQYF. CDR3 nucleotides: TGCGCCAGCAGTGAGTCTACATACCAAGAGACCCAGTACTTC.

There are many counts of this clonotype. The chain couples TRBV29-1 to TRBJ1-1; D is perhaps TRBD1 (6 bases). The germline gives CDR1 SQVTM, CDR2 ANQGSEA. Between the trimmed V and J ends, which lost 6 bases and 5 bases, there was a span of 16 bases. This CDR3 has 13 amino acids. The chain's CDR3 is CSVQQGWMTEAFF. CDR3 nucleotides: TGCAGCGTCCAACAGGGATGGATGACTGAAGCTTTCTTT.